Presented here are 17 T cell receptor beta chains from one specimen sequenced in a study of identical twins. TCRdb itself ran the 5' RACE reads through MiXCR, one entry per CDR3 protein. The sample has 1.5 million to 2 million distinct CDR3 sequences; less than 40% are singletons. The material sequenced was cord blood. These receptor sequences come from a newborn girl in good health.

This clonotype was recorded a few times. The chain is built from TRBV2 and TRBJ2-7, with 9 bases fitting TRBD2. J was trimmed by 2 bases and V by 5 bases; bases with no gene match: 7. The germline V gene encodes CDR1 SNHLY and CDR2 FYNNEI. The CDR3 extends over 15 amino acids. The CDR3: CASSRGGASPYEQYF. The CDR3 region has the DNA TGTGCCAGCAGTCGCGGGGGGGCCAGTCCCTACGAGCAGTACTTC.

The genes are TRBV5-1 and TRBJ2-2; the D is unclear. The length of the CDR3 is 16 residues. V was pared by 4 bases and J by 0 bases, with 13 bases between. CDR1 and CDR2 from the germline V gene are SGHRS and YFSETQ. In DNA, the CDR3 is TGCGCCAGCAGCCCGACCTCAAGCGCGAACACCGGGGAGCTGTTTTTT. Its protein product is CASSPTSSANTGELFF.

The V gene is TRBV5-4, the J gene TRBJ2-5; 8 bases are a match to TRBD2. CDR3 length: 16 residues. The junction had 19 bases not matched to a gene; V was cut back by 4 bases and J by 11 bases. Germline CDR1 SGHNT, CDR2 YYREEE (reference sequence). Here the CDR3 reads CASSPRVIAGYNEQYF. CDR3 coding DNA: TGTGCCAGCAGCCCCCGCGTGATAGCGGGGTACAATGAGCAGTACTTC.

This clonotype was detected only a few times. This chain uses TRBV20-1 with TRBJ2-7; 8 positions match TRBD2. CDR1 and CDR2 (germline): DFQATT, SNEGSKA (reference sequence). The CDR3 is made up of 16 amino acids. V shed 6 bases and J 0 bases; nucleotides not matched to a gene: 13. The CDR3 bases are TGCAGTGCCCCCTTTTCTAGCGGGCTCCCCTCCTACGAGCAGTACTTC. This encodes CSAPFSSGLPSYEQYF.

Written as DNA, the CDR3 is TGTGCCAGCTCACTTATCTCAGGCGGATCCCACGAGCAGTACTTC. This encodes CASSLISGGSHEQYF. This chain connects TRBV18 to TRBJ2-7; no reliable D call. Trimming cost V 4 bases and J 5 bases, with 18 bases left between them. Germline V gives CDR1 KGHSH, CDR2 LQKENI. The CDR3 consists of 15 residues.

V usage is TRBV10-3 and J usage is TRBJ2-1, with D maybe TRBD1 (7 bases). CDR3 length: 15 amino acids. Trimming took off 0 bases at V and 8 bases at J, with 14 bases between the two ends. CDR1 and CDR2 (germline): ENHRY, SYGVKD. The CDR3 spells CAISESGGRGDEQFF. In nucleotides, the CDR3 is TGTGCCATCAGTGAGTCAGGCGGCAGGGGGGATGAGCAGTTCTTC.

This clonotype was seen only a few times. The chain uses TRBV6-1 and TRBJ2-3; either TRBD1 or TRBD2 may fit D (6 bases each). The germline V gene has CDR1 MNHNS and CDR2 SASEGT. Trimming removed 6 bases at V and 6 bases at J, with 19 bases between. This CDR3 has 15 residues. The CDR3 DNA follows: TGTGCCAGCAGGGAGGGACATCTTAAGGGGGATACGCAGTATTTT. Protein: CASREGHLKGDTQYF.

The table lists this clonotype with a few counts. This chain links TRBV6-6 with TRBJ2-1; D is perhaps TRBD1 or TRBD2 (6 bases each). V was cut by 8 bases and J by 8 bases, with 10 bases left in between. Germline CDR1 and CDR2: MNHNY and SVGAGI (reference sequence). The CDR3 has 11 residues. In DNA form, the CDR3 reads TGTGCCAGCCAAGGGGGGTATGAGCAGTTCTTC. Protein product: CASQGGYEQFF.

CDR3 in amino acids: CSATRRAGRLGNEQFF. In DNA, the CDR3 is TGCAGTGCTACCAGAAGGGCGGGGAGGTTGGGCAATGAGCAGTTCTTC. This sequence joins TRBV20-1 and TRBJ2-1; D is possibly TRBD2 (6 bases). The CDR3 is 16 residues long. CDR1 and CDR2 from the germline V gene are DFQATT and SNEGSKA (reference sequence). V lost 4 bases, J lost 6 bases, and 22 bases lay in between.

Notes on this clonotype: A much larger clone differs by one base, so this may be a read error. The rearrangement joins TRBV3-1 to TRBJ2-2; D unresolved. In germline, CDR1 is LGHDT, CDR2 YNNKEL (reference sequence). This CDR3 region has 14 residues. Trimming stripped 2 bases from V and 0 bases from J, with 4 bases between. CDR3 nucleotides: TGTGCCAGCAGCCAATACTCGAACACCGGGGAGCTGTTTTTT. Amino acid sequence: CASSQYSNTGELFF.

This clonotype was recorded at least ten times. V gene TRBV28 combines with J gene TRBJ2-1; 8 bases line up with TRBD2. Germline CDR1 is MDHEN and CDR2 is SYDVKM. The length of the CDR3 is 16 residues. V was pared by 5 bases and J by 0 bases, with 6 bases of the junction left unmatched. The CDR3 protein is CASSRLAPSSYNEQFF. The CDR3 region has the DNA TGTGCCAGCAGTCGACTAGCGCCCAGCTCCTACAATGAGCAGTTCTTC.

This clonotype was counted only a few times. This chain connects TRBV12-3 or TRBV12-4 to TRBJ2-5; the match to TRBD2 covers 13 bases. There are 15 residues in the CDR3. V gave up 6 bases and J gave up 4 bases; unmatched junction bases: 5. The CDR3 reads CASRKTSGRSETQYF. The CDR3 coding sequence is TGTGCCAGCAGGAAGACTAGCGGGAGGTCAGAGACCCAGTACTTC.

The CDR3, as DNA: TGCGCCAGCAGCTTGTCCCGAAACACATTTAGCGGGGGAGAGCAGTTCTTC. As protein: CASSLSRNTFSGGEQFF. This chain links TRBV5-1 with TRBJ2-1, with TRBD2 matching over 9 bases. CDR1 SGHRS and CDR2 YFSETQ come from the germline V gene. Losses at the gene ends were 1 base for V and 10 bases for J; bases not matched to a gene: 15. This CDR3 region has 17 residues.

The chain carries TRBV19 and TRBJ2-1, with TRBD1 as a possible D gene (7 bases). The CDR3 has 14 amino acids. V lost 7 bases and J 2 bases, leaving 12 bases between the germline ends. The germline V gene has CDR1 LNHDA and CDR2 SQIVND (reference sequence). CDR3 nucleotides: TGTGCCAGTACCCCCAGGGGGGCCTACAATGAGCAGTTCTTC. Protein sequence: CASTPRGAYNEQFF.

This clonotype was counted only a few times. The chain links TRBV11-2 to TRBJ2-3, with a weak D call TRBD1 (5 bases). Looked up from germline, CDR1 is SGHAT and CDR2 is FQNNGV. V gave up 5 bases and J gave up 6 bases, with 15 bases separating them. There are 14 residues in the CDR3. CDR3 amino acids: CASSRGRVGDTQYF. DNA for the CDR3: TGTGCCAGCAGCCGCGGCAGGGTGGGGGATACGCAGTATTTT.

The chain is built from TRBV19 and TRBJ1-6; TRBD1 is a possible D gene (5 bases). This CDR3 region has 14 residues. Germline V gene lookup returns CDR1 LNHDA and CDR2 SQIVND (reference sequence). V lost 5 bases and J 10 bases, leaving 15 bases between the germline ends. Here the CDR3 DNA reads TGTGCCAGTAGTTCCAGGGTGGTGATGTCACCCCTCCACTTT. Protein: CASSSRVVMSPLHF.

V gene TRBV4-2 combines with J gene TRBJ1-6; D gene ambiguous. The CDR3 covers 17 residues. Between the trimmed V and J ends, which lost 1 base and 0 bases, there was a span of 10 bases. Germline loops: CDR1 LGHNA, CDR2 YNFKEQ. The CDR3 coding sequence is TGTGCCAGCAGCCAAGGTGGTGCAGACTCCTATAATTCACCCCTCCACTTT. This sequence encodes CASSQGGADSYNSPLHF.